This is a list of T cell receptor beta chains from one sample in a study of regulatory T cells in long-lasting Graves disease. TCRdb fed the multiplex PCR reads into MiXCR, producing one record per CDR3 protein. The sample lists approximately 380,000 distinct CDR3 sequences, less than 25% seen once, with roughly 20% in the top ten. The sample consisted of peripheral blood mononuclear cells (PBMCs), taken when the disease was refractory, from a patient treated with antithyroid drugs. These receptors came from a female donor with Graves disease. Each CDR3 is given without its conserved first and last residue. The order of the fields is J gene, V gene, CDR3 protein.

TRBJ2-7,TRBV7-2,ASSQTGLAGGPQGEQY
TRBJ2-7,TRBV9,ASSAQGGTGEQY
TRBJ2-1,TRBV24-1,ATSDRLAGYNEQF
TRBJ2-7,TRBV6-2/TRBV6-3,ASGFEVSGRGEQY
TRBJ1-1,TRBV13,ASSPSGLGTEAF
TRBJ2-7,TRBV7-9,ASSQVAAGVYEQY
TRBJ1-1,TRBV24-1,ATSPYGGWGWTEAF
TRBJ2-7,TRBV10-3,ATRDGDYEQY
TRBJ2-1,TRBV3-1,ASSQDLLAGVGNEQF
TRBJ2-5,TRBV7-2,ASSLVGTSQETQY
TRBJ2-5,TRBV2,ASSDGGFRETQY
TRBJ2-2,TRBV5-1,ASSQGTTGTGELF
TRBJ1-4,TRBV12-5,ASGAPRQQLF
TRBJ1-2,TRBV27,ASSFSGQGALGYT
TRBJ2-3,TRBV2,ASGRTSGSPDTQY
TRBJ2-3,TRBV27,ASSEEARTDTQY
TRBJ1-1,TRBV4-1,ASSQGLVTAQAF
TRBJ2-5,TRBV29-1,SVGGARETQY
TRBJ2-7,TRBV19,ASGMGSGASYEQY
TRBJ2-7,TRBV2,ASSPTGTGAPYEQY
TRBJ2-7,TRBV5-6,ASSLESGRYEQY
TRBJ1-5,TRBV18,ASSPRSENQPQH
TRBJ1-5,TRBV6-1,ASSRQGGSNQPQH
TRBJ2-5,TRBV6-5,ASSSAGTGYQETQY
TRBJ1-1,TRBV12-3/TRBV12-4,ASSFRLPAEAF
TRBJ1-2,TRBV19,ASRYGGTYGYT
TRBJ2-5,TRBV7-6,ASSLVGNGAGETQY
TRBJ1-1,TRBV10-2,ASWREGNTEAF
TRBJ1-4,TRBV4-3,ASSTIQNSATNEKLF
TRBJ1-6,TRBV7-7,ASSLDQNSPLH
TRBJ2-2,TRBV6-1,ASRTDNTGELF
TRBJ2-2,TRBV15,ATSRDRKAGELF
TRBJ2-3,TRBV11-2,ASSLGQLQSTDTQY
TRBJ2-7,TRBV5-1,ASSLWAESGFGNEQY
TRBJ2-5,TRBV7-3,ASSPPGPGETQY
TRBJ2-3,TRBV28,ASSGSSRGTQY
TRBJ1-1,TRBV6-1,ASSEEIQGLGLETEAF
TRBJ2-7,TRBV19,ASRGSAASYEQY
TRBJ2-2,TRBV30,AWSRLRTVLTGELF
TRBJ1-5,TRBV20-1,SARHPGQGSQPQH
TRBJ1-1,TRBV12-3/TRBV12-4,ASTQVGGNTEAF
TRBJ2-7,TRBV7-2,ASSLAVVGTSAGEQY